The 2 T cell receptor beta chains presented below share a single source sample, sequenced in a study of identical twins. One entry per CDR3 protein results from TCRdb running MiXCR on the 5' RACE reads. The sample consists of under 1 million distinct CDR3 sequences, approximately 13% of them appearing once. The sample also formed part of further work on yellow fever vaccine responses in identical twins.

Sequences were obtained from PBMCs. The source is a woman between 18 and 30 years old in good health.

V is TRBV11-3 and J is TRBJ2-2; D not resolved. The germline CDR1 and CDR2 sequences are SGHNT and YENEEA. The CDR3 sequence is 12 residues long. Trimming left V 5 bases short and J 7 bases short, with 8 bases between. The CDR3 nucleotides are TGTGCCAGCAGCCGAACGTTCGGGGAGCTGTTTTTT. Its translation: CASSRTFGELFF. The whole variable domain, remainder taken from reference TRBV11-3 and TRBJ2-2, is EAGVVQSPRYKIIEKKQPVAFWCNPISGHNTLYWYLQNLGQGPELLIRYENEEAVDDSQLPKDRFSAERLKGVDSTLKIQPAELGDSAVYLCASSRTFGELFFGEGSRLTVL.

In its sample, this clonotype was seen a few times. V gene TRBV5-1 combines with J gene TRBJ2-7, with 7 bases fitting TRBD1. The CDR3 is 16 residues long. V lost 2 bases to trimming and J lost 6 bases; unmatched junction nucleotides: 14. CDR1 and CDR2 (germline): SGHRS, YFSETQ. For the CDR3, the DNA is TGCGCCAGCAGCTTAGCTGCCGACAGGGCCCCCAGCGAGCAGTACTTC. As protein: CASSLAADRAPSEQYF.